The 8 T cell receptor beta chains presented below share a single source sample, sequenced in a study of identical twins. TCRdb recomputed calls from the 5' RACE reads with MiXCR, one row per CDR3 protein. The sample holds some 570,000 distinct CDR3 sequences, about a fifth seen once. This same sample was also taken into another study, of yellow fever vaccine responses in identical twins.

The sequenced sample consisted of CD4+ T cells sorted from blood. These receptor sequences come from a young woman in good health.

The V gene is TRBV6-5, the J gene TRBJ2-4; D is unclear. With 3 bases removed from V and 2 bases from J, the gap between germline ends came to 11 bases. Germline V gene lookup returns CDR1 MNHEY and CDR2 SVGAGI. The CDR3 consists of 15 residues. The DNA of the CDR3 is TGTGCCAGCAGTTATTTTTCCGATACCAAAAACATTCAGTACTTC. Translated: CASSYFSDTKNIQYF.

This clonotype was recorded at least ten times. The gene calls are TRBV5-1 and TRBJ2-1; D gene unclear. Germline CDR1 and CDR2: SGHRS and YFSETQ. V lost 0 bases and J lost 0, with 7 bases in between. The CDR3 contains 15 residues. CDR3 nucleotide sequence: TGCGCCAGCAGCTTGGTAGAAAGCTCCTACAATGAGCAGTTCTTC. Amino acid sequence: CASSLVESSYNEQFF.

The CDR3 here is CASSVDAGAVRELFF. CDR3 sequence (DNA): TGTGCCAGCAGCGTAGACGCGGGGGCGGTTAGGGAGCTGTTTTTT. This chain links TRBV9 with TRBJ2-2; D perhaps matches TRBD2 (7 bases). V lost 0 bases and J 9 bases, leaving 15 bases between the germline ends. Germline lookup yields CDR1 SGDLS and CDR2 YYNGEE. The CDR3 is 15 residues long. The full variable domain, in which reference TRBV9 and TRBJ2-2 provide the parts outside the CDR3, is DSGVTQTPKHLITATGQRVTLRCSPRSGDLSVYWYQQSLDQGLQFLIQYYNGEERAKGNILERFSAQQFPDLHSELNLSSLELGDSALYFCASSVDAGAVRELFFGEGSRLTVL.

In this sample, this clonotype turned up a few times. V and J are TRBV29-1 and TRBJ2-3; D is uncertain. Germline CDR1 and CDR2: SQVTM and ANQGSEA. CDR3 length: 12 residues. Trimming shortened V by 2 bases and J by 3 bases, and 6 bases separated the two germline ends. The CDR3 protein is CSVETLTDTQYF. The CDR3 DNA reads as TGCAGCGTTGAAACGCTAACAGATACGCAGTATTTT.

The genes are TRBV5-1 and TRBJ1-1; D is possibly TRBD1 (5 bases). CDR1 is SGHRS, CDR2 YFSETQ, per germline. Trimming removed 7 bases from V and 2 bases from J, with 12 bases in between. There are 13 residues in the CDR3. CDR3 amino acids: CASFRDGNTEAFF. DNA of the CDR3: TGCGCCAGCTTCCGGGACGGCAACACTGAAGCTTTCTTT.

The V and J genes are TRBV20-1 and TRBJ2-1; TRBD1 matches at 9 bases. Losses at the gene ends were 1 base for V and 4 bases for J; bases not matched to a gene: 5. CDR1 is DFQATT and CDR2 is SNEGSKA in the germline V gene (reference sequence). There are 15 residues in the CDR3. The CDR3 bases are TGCAGTGCTAGAGTTCCGGGACAGGGTTACAATGAGCAGTTCTTC. Encoded protein: CSARVPGQGYNEQFF.

J is TRBJ2-5 and V is TRBV5-1; TRBD1 is a possible D gene (6 bases). CDR1 is SGHRS and CDR2 is YFSETQ in the germline V gene. V lost 1 base to trimming and J lost 0 bases, with 13 bases between them. The length of the CDR3 is 16 residues. The DNA of the CDR3 is TGCGCCAGCAGCTTGCACGGACAGCCTTACCAAGAGACCCAGTACTTC. Protein sequence: CASSLHGQPYQETQYF.

This clonotype was seen only a few times. The chain has TRBV5-6 and TRBJ2-3; TRBD2 agrees at 10 bases. Losses at the gene ends were 1 base for V and 4 bases for J; bases not matched to a gene: 9. This CDR3 is built from 17 residues. Looked up from germline, CDR1 is SGHDT and CDR2 is YYEEEE. As DNA, the CDR3 is TGTGCCAGCAGCTTGCACCCTCTAGCGGGAGATGCAGATACGCAGTATTTT. Its translation is CASSLHPLAGDADTQYF.